What follows are 32 T cell receptor beta chains derived from one specimen sequenced in a study of glioma-infiltrating T cells after dendritic cell vaccination. Using immunoSEQ multiplex PCR, the repertoire was profiled, and TCRdb retains in-frame clones only, with some absent. This sample yields roughly 51,000 clones, of which over 75% are seen a single time; over 10% belongs to the top ten. Sequenced material: blood, taken before dendritic cell vaccination. These receptors all stem from a human donor with glioblastoma.

V gene TRBV5-1 combines with J gene TRBJ2-3; 9 positions match TRBD2. The J segment lost 0 bases and the V segment lost 5 bases, leaving 7 bases of the junction unmatched. Germline V gene lookup returns CDR1 SGHRS and CDR2 YFSETQ. The CDR3 consists of 16 residues. CDR3 DNA sequence: TGCGCCAGCAGTGGACTAGCGAGGGATAGCACAGATACGCAGTATTTT. Translation gives CASSGLARDSTDTQYF.

The chain combines TRBV4-3 with TRBJ2-3, with TRBD2 matching 9 bases. With V trimmed by 1 base and J by 0 bases, 8 bases remained unmatched. Germline loops: CDR1 LGHNA, CDR2 YSLEER. The CDR3 covers 18 residues. CDR3 residues: CASSQGAAGGTSTDTQYF. The CDR3 bases are TGCGCCAGCAGCCAAGGGGCAGCGGGAGGAACTAGCACAGATACGCAGTATTTT.

The V call is TRBV4-3, the J call TRBJ2-1; 8 positions agree with TRBD1. Germline CDR1 reads LGHNA; CDR2 reads YSLEER. Trimming removed 2 bases from V and 10 bases from J; junction bases left unmatched: 13. This CDR3 has 16 amino acids. CDR3 loop: CASSQNPGQAFGEQFF. The CDR3 DNA is TGCGCCAGCAGCCAAAACCCGGGACAGGCGTTCGGGGAGCAGTTCTTC.

This sequence joins TRBV9 and TRBJ1-6; no definite D call. CDR1 is SGDLS, CDR2 YYNGEE, per germline. V lost 3 bases to trimming and J lost 7 bases, with 14 bases between them. There are 15 residues in the CDR3. The CDR3 sequence: CASSANPGQNSPLHF. The CDR3 DNA reads as TGTGCCAGCAGCGCAAACCCAGGTCAGAATTCACCCCTCCACTTT.

The genes are TRBV19 and TRBJ2-3, with D possibly being TRBD1 (6 bases). Germline CDR1 and CDR2: LNHDA and SQIVND (reference sequence). The CDR3 has 16 amino acids. V shed 1 base and J shed 2 bases, with 13 bases lying between them. In DNA, the CDR3 is TGTGCCAGTAGTATAGGGGGGCACTCTAACACAGATACGCAGTATTTT. This encodes CASSIGGHSNTDTQYF.

Points on this clone: This specimen includes other DNA sequences encoding the same CDR3. The chain carries TRBV30 and TRBJ1-3; 7 bases are shared with TRBD1. Unmatched junction bases numbered 4, after V lost 2 bases and J lost 0 bases. CDR3 size: 15 residues. Germline assignment: CDR1 GTSNPN and CDR2 SVGIG (reference sequence). In DNA, the CDR3 is TGTGCCTGGAGTAGGGACAGCGGCTCTGGAAACACCATATATTTT. Translated, it gives CAWSRDSGSGNTIYF.

The V and J genes are TRBV10-2 and TRBJ1-2, with D unresolved. Germline lookup yields CDR1 WSHSY and CDR2 SAAADI. This CDR3 contains 12 residues. Trimming took 5 bases from V and 4 from J, leaving 8 bases between them. Here the CDR3 reads CASSLEPYGYTF. Here the CDR3 DNA reads TGCGCCAGCAGTTTAGAGCCCTATGGCTACACCTTC.

CDR3 sequence (DNA): TGTGCCAGCAGCCAAGACACGGGTACGCAGTATTTT. This gives the protein CASSQDTGTQYF. This sequence joins TRBV4-2 and TRBJ2-3; D gene unclear. CDR1 is LGHNA, CDR2 YNFKEQ, per germline. V gave up 0 bases and J gave up 8 bases, with 6 bases separating them. The length of the CDR3 is 12 residues.

There are a few counts of this clone. The CDR3 region has the DNA TGTGCCAGCTCACCTATGGGACAGGGTGATCGCGAGCAGTACTTC. It codes for CASSPMGQGDREQYF. The rearrangement uses TRBV18 and TRBJ2-7; 9 bases align to TRBD1. V shed 3 bases, J shed 6 bases, and the junction held 9 bases outside the gene matches. Germline CDR1 and CDR2: KGHSH and LQKENI. The CDR3 consists of 15 residues.

This clone has more than one count but fewer than ten. The V and J genes are TRBV6-5 and TRBJ2-5; tentative D call: TRBD1 (5 bases). V shed 2 bases and J shed 4 bases, with 8 bases lying between them. In germline, CDR1 is MNHEY, CDR2 SVGAGI. The CDR3 has 13 residues. The CDR3 coding sequence is TGTGCCAGCAGTTACCAGGGTTCAGAGACCCAGTACTTC. Amino acid sequence: CASSYQGSETQYF.

The chain joins TRBV30 to TRBJ1-3; unclear D gene. The CDR3 length is 11 residues. Trimming pared 4 bases from V and 4 bases from J, leaving 5 bases between. Germline V gene sequence: CDR1 GTSNPN, CDR2 SVGIG (reference sequence). The CDR3 here is CAWIVGNTIYF. The CDR3 DNA reads TGTGCCTGGATAGTCGGAAACACCATATATTTT.

V gene TRBV6-5 combines with J gene TRBJ1-2; 9 bases map to TRBD1. Germline CDR1 reads MNHEY; CDR2 reads SVGAGI. V shed 10 bases and J 8 bases; nucleotides not matched to a gene: 5. The CDR3 is made up of 11 amino acids. In DNA, the CDR3 is TGTGCCACCACTGGGACAGGGGGCTACACCTTC. Translation gives CATTGTGGYTF.

This clone was seen a few times. V and J are TRBV6-6 and TRBJ1-2; 7 bases match TRBD1. The V gene's germline CDR1 is MNHNY and CDR2 SVGAGI (reference sequence). After removal of 7 bases from V and 7 bases from J, the junction contained 12 bases not matched to a gene. The CDR3 consists of 14 residues. The CDR3 reads CASTRGQGVRGYTF. The CDR3 DNA is TGTGCCAGCACACGGGGCCAGGGGGTTCGTGGCTACACCTTC.

V and J are TRBV29-1 and TRBJ1-1; D is possibly TRBD1 (6 bases). V gave up 2 bases and J gave up 4 bases, with 17 bases separating them. Looked up from germline, CDR1 is SQVTM and CDR2 is ANQGSEA. The CDR3 consists of 15 residues. For the CDR3, the DNA is TGCAGCGTTGAATACCGGGGGGGCCGGGGCACTGAAGCTTTCTTT. It is translated as CSVEYRGGRGTEAFF. The full variable domain, rest sourced from reference TRBV29-1 and TRBJ1-1, is SAVISQKPSRDICQRGTSLTIQCQVDSQVTMMFWYRQQPGQSLTLIATANQGSEATYESGFVIDKFPISRPNLTFSTLTVSNMSPEDSSIYLCSVEYRGGRGTEAFFGQGTRLTVV.

CDR3 nucleotides: TGTGCCAGCAGCGCCGAAAAGACAGGGACTTCACCCCTCCACTTT. It translates to CASSAEKTGTSPLHF. The V call is TRBV5-6, the J call TRBJ1-6, with 7 bases that match TRBD1. Losses at the gene ends were 4 bases for V and 9 bases for J; bases not matched to a gene: 10. CDR1 and CDR2 from the germline V gene are SGHDT and YYEEEE. The CDR3 runs to 15 residues. The full variable domain, its missing parts supplied by reference TRBV5-6 and TRBJ1-6, is DAGVTQSPTHLIKTRGQQVTLRCSPKSGHDTVSWYQQALGQGPQFIFQYYEEEERQRGNFPDRFSGHQFPNYSSELNVNALLLGDSALYLCASSAEKTGTSPLHFGNGTRLTVT.

The CDR3 spells CSVDEGGGYTF. For the CDR3, the DNA is TGCAGCGTTGACGAGGGAGGAGGCTACACCTTC. The chain links TRBV29-1 to TRBJ1-2; no firm D call. V lost 3 bases and J 8 bases, leaving 10 bases between the germline ends. Germline CDR1 reads SQVTM; CDR2 reads ANQGSEA. The CDR3 length is 11 residues.

The chain is built from TRBV5-4 and TRBJ1-4; TRBD1 matches at 11 bases. V shed 0 bases, J shed 8 bases, and the junction held 3 bases outside the gene matches. Looked up from germline, CDR1 is SGHNT and CDR2 is YYREEE (reference sequence). There are 15 residues in the CDR3. CDR3 in DNA: TGTGCCAGCAGCTTGGAGGGACAGGGGGAAGAAAAACTGTTTTTT. This sequence encodes CASSLEGQGEEKLFF. The entire variable domain, with the rest obtained from reference TRBV5-4 and TRBJ1-4, is as follows: ETGVTQSPTHLIKTRGQQVTLRCSSQSGHNTVSWYQQALGQGPQFIFQYYREEENGRGNFPPRFSGLQFPNYSSELNVNALELDDSALYLCASSLEGQGEEKLFFGSGTQLSVL.

The chain employs TRBV9 and TRBJ2-3; D perhaps matches TRBD2 (6 bases). The V gene lost 6 bases and the J gene lost 0 bases, with 17 bases spanning the gap. Looked up from germline, CDR1 is SGDLS and CDR2 is YYNGEE. This CDR3 is 16 amino acids long. CDR3 protein: CASTWGSGLSTDTQYF. The CDR3 DNA reads as TGTGCCAGCACCTGGGGTAGCGGACTGAGCACAGATACGCAGTATTTT.

The chain is built from TRBV7-9 and TRBJ1-5; 8 positions agree with TRBD1. CDR3 size: 14 residues. The ends lost 1 base at V and 8 bases at J; junction bases unmatched: 4. In germline, CDR1 is SEHNR, CDR2 FQNEAQ (reference sequence). The CDR3 nucleotides read TGTGCCAGCAGCTTAGGGACAGGGAGTGAGCCCCAGCATTTT. The encoded protein is CASSLGTGSEPQHF.

V gene TRBV19 combines with J gene TRBJ2-4, with TRBD2 as a possible D gene (5 bases). V lost 2 bases to trimming and J lost 6 bases, with 8 bases between them. This CDR3 region has 13 residues. In germline, CDR1 is LNHDA, CDR2 SQIVND (reference sequence). CDR3 residues: CASSIRGINIQYF. The CDR3, as DNA: TGTGCCAGTAGTATACGAGGGATAAACATTCAGTACTTC.

The chain has TRBV29-1 and TRBJ1-2; perhaps TRBD1 as D (6 bases). This CDR3 has 14 residues. Germline V gene data show CDR1 as SQVTM and CDR2 as ANQGSEA. V dropped 3 bases and J dropped 4 bases, with 15 bases sitting between them. CDR3 region: CSVEGASGTYGYTF. In DNA form, the CDR3 reads TGCAGCGTTGAGGGGGCCTCAGGCACCTATGGCTACACCTTC.

The gene calls are TRBV2 and TRBJ2-1; 14 nucleotides align to TRBD2. CDR3 length: 14 residues. CDR1 and CDR2 (germline): SNHLY, FYNNEI. With 6 bases clipped from V and 9 bases from J, the junction kept 4 bases outside the gene matches. DNA for the CDR3: TGTGCCAGCAGAGGGACTAGCGGGAGATTTGAGCAGTTCTTC. It yields the protein CASRGTSGRFEQFF.

The chain couples TRBV2 to TRBJ2-5, with 7 bases identical to TRBD2. This CDR3 is 15 amino acids long. V shed 3 bases and J 2 bases; nucleotides not matched to a gene: 6. Germline CDR1 is SNHLY and CDR2 is FYNNEI. As DNA, the CDR3 is TGTGCCAGCAGTGAGGGGGGGACTGCGCAAGAGACCCAGTACTTC. The encoded protein is CASSEGGTAQETQYF.

V is TRBV25-1 and J is TRBJ1-2, with TRBD1 matching 7 bases. CDR1 and CDR2 (germline): MGHDK, SYGVNS. This CDR3 is 14 amino acids long. V lost 2 bases and J lost 8; bases outside the gene matches: 8. The CDR3 sequence: CASSERGGAAGYTF. CDR3 DNA sequence: TGTGCCAGCAGTGAACGAGGGGGCGCAGCCGGCTACACCTTC.

V and J are TRBV5-4 and TRBJ2-7, with 8 bases identical to TRBD2. The CDR3 contains 15 residues. With 1 base clipped from V and 5 bases from J, the junction kept 8 bases outside the gene matches. The germline V gene encodes CDR1 SGHNT and CDR2 YYREEE (reference sequence). The CDR3 DNA sequence: TGTGCCAGCAGCTTGAGGGGGACTAGAATCAACGAGCAGTACTTC. Protein sequence: CASSLRGTRINEQYF. The complete variable domain, with remaining parts taken from reference TRBV5-4 and TRBJ2-7, reads ETGVTQSPTHLIKTRGQQVTLRCSSQSGHNTVSWYQQALGQGPQFIFQYYREEENGRGNFPPRFSGLQFPNYSSELNVNALELDDSALYLCASSLRGTRINEQYFGPGTRLTVT.

In its sample, this clone was seen a few times. This sequence joins TRBV27 and TRBJ2-7; 8 bases map to TRBD1. After removal of 4 bases from V and 3 bases from J, the junction contained 5 bases not matched to a gene. Germline CDR1 MNHEY, CDR2 SMNVEV (reference sequence). CDR3 length: 14 amino acids. CDR3 nucleotides: TGTGCCAGCAGTTCATCGGGACAGGACTACGAGCAGTACTTC. Encoded protein: CASSSSGQDYEQYF.

This chain connects TRBV15 to TRBJ1-1; 8 bases map to TRBD1. Germline CDR1 is LNHNV and CDR2 is YYDKDF (reference sequence). The CDR3 length is 18 residues. J gave up 6 bases and V 0 bases, and 15 bases lay outside the gene matches. CDR3 sequence reads: CATSRDRGDRRLGAEAFF. The DNA for the CDR3 is TGTGCCACCAGCAGAGATCGCGGGGACAGGCGGTTGGGCGCTGAAGCTTTCTTT.

This chain links TRBV5-1 with TRBJ2-3; TRBD2 might be the D (7 bases). This CDR3 contains 16 residues. Germline CDR1 is SGHRS and CDR2 is YFSETQ. V was cut by 6 bases and J by 1 base, with 18 bases left in between. CDR3 coding DNA: TGCGCCAGCACTCCGGCGGGGGCCGCAGGCACAGATACGCAGTATTTT. Its protein product is CASTPAGAAGTDTQYF.

V gene TRBV6-5 combines with J gene TRBJ1-2; 8 nucleotides match TRBD1. The CDR3 spans 13 residues. Germline V gene lookup returns CDR1 MNHEY and CDR2 SVGAGI. V lost 6 bases, J lost 7 bases, and 7 bases stayed unmatched. CDR3 loop: CASRPRTGFGYTF. CDR3 nucleotides: TGTGCCAGCAGACCTCGGACAGGGTTTGGCTACACCTTC.

CDR3 region: CASSKKKQREQYF. The CDR3, as DNA: TGTGCCAGCAGCAAAAAGAAGCAACGGGAGCAGTACTTC. The chain recombines TRBV21-1 with TRBJ2-7; the table's D call, TRBD2, has no DNA check behind it. TRBV21-1 is tagged as a pseudogene. This CDR3 comprises 13 residues.

The V call is TRBV5-1, the J call TRBJ1-3; perhaps TRBD1 as D (6 bases). Trimming stripped 0 bases from V and 3 bases from J, with 10 bases between. The germline gives CDR1 SGHRS, CDR2 YFSETQ. The CDR3 has 15 amino acids. The chain's CDR3 is CASSLAAGVGNTIYF. The CDR3 DNA sequence: TGCGCCAGCAGCTTGGCGGCAGGGGTTGGAAACACCATATATTTT.

The J gene is TRBJ1-3, the V gene TRBV7-2, with TRBD1 as a possible D gene (5 bases). V was shortened by 1 base and J by 3 bases, with 7 bases between the two germline ends. The CDR3 totals 14 residues. Germline V lookup: CDR1 SGHTA, CDR2 FQGNSA. CDR3 protein: CASSLGDFGNTIYF. DNA of the CDR3: TGTGCCAGCAGCTTAGGGGACTTTGGAAACACCATATATTTT.